A selection of T cell receptor beta chains follows, all from one sample in a study of identical twins. TCRdb ran MiXCR on the 5' RACE reads and lists one entry per CDR3 protein. The data contain some 790,000 distinct CDR3 sequences, 15% to 20% of them singletons. This sample also belongs to another study, concerning T cells expressing NK-cell markers.

The sample was PBMCs. These receptors were collected from a woman younger than 35 in good health. Both conserved end residues are part of each CDR3. The D gene is left open where the match is weak. Clone size, where shown, is once, few, many, or a class for clones that have expanded.

CDR3 protein | CDR3 DNA | clone size | J gene | D gene | V gene
CASSLLSESSYNEQFF | TGCGCCAGCAGCTTGCTGAGCGAGAGCTCCTACAATGAGCAGTTCTTC | few | TRBJ2-1 | . | TRBV5-1
CASSETSGNYEQYF | TGCGCCAGCTCCGAGACTAGCGGGAACTACGAGCAGTACTTC | . | TRBJ2-7 | TRBD2 | TRBV5-1
CASRAGVVEQYF | TGTGCCAGCCGGGCGGGAGTGGTCGAGCAGTACTTC | . | TRBJ2-7 | TRBD2 | TRBV2
CASSLGGTGLPYEQYF | TGTGCCAGCAGCTTAGGAGGGACAGGACTACCATACGAGCAGTACTTC | few | TRBJ2-7 | TRBD1 | TRBV7-9
CASSRTSGRAIFRSEQFF | TGCGCCAGCAGCCGAACTAGCGGGAGGGCCATTTTTAGGAGTGAGCAGTTCTTC | . | TRBJ2-1 | TRBD2 | TRBV4-3
CSARSGLAYEQYF | TGCAGTGCCAGAAGCGGGCTGGCCTACGAGCAGTACTTC | . | TRBJ2-7 | . | TRBV20-1
CASRDRKTSGSLDEQFF | TGCGCCAGCCGGGACAGGAAGACTAGCGGGAGCCTGGATGAGCAGTTCTTC | . | TRBJ2-1 | TRBD2 | TRBV5-1
CASSSRPSSTDTQYF | TGTGCCAGCAGCTCCCGTCCCTCTAGCACAGATACGCAGTATTTT | few | TRBJ2-3 | . | TRBV7-2
CASSQAVTDTQYF | TGCGCCAGCAGCCAGGCTGTCACAGATACGCAGTATTTT | . | TRBJ2-3 | . | TRBV4-3
CASSFLGHEQYF | TGTGCCAGCAGTTTCCTAGGACACGAGCAGTACTTC | many | TRBJ2-7 | . | TRBV12-3/TRBV12-4
CSATLPPTGVINEKLFF | TGCAGTGCTACACTACCGCCGACAGGGGTAATTAATGAAAAACTGTTTTTT | . | TRBJ1-4 | TRBD1 | TRBV20-1
CASMLGGGSYNEQFF | TGTGCCAGCATGTTAGGGGGCGGCTCCTACAATGAGCAGTTCTTC | . | TRBJ2-1 | TRBD1 | TRBV6-5
CASSEPSARGEQYF | TGTGCCAGCAGTGAACCTAGCGCCCGGGGCGAGCAGTACTTC | few | TRBJ2-7 | . | TRBV2
CASSRVSSYEQYF | TGTGCCAGCAGCCGGGTTTCCTCCTACGAGCAGTACTTC | many | TRBJ2-7 | . | TRBV7-2
CATRGAGGYNEQFF | TGTGCCACCAGGGGGGCGGGAGGATACAATGAGCAGTTCTTC | . | TRBJ2-1 | TRBD2 | TRBV15
CASSVTGRVADTQYF | TGTGCCAGCAGCGTAACAGGGAGGGTCGCAGATACGCAGTATTTT | few | TRBJ2-3 | . | TRBV7-9
CASSIGLAEAGELFF | TGTGCCAGCAGCATCGGACTAGCGGAAGCCGGGGAGCTGTTTTTT | . | TRBJ2-2 | TRBD2 | TRBV5-6
CASSKQGFGELFF | TGTGCCAGCAGTAAACAGGGGTTCGGGGAGCTGTTTTTT | few | TRBJ2-2 | TRBD1 | TRBV12-3/TRBV12-4
CASRLAGGHYEQYF | TGTGCCAGCAGACTAGCGGGGGGGCACTACGAGCAGTACTTC | . | TRBJ2-7 | TRBD2 | TRBV27
CASSFPVQLGTEAFF | TGTGCCAGCAGCTTCCCGGTTCAGTTAGGGACTGAAGCTTTCTTT | few | TRBJ1-1 | . | TRBV7-8
CASSLAGGAYEQYF | TGTGCCAGCAGTTTAGCAGGGGGGGCCTACGAGCAGTACTTC | many | TRBJ2-7 | . | TRBV12-3/TRBV12-4
CSASWVGSTDTQYF | TGCAGTGCTAGCTGGGTGGGCAGTACAGATACGCAGTATTTT | . | TRBJ2-3 | . | TRBV20-1
CASSGPDSSHEQFF | TGTGCCAGCAGTGGGCCGGACAGTTCTCATGAGCAGTTCTTC | few | TRBJ2-1 | . | TRBV25-1
CASSSAFTSAGELFF | TGCGCCAGCAGCTCCGCATTCACTAGCGCCGGGGAGCTGTTTTTT | few | TRBJ2-2 | TRBD2 | TRBV5-1
CSAREAGGSPLHF | TGCAGTGCTAGAGAAGCGGGGGGTTCACCCCTCCACTTT | . | TRBJ1-6 | . | TRBV20-1
CSARGRTVSTEAFF | TGCAGTGCCAGGGGACGTACGGTTTCGACTGAAGCTTTCTTT | few | TRBJ1-1 | . | TRBV20-1
CSAPAGGAYLGTQYF | TGCAGTGCCCCAGCGGGGGGAGCGTATTTGGGGACCCAGTACTTC | few | TRBJ2-5 | TRBD2 | TRBV20-1
CASSPRGDGVYEQYF | TGTGCCAGCAGCCCGAGGGGGGACGGGGTCTACGAGCAGTACTTC | . | TRBJ2-7 | . | TRBV5-6
CATSRGLVWGIQYF | TGTGCCACCAGCAGAGGGTTGGTTTGGGGCATCCAGTACTTC | once | TRBJ2-5 | . | TRBV15
CATSDPPVGGQPQHF | TGTGCCACCAGTGATCCCCCCGTGGGCGGTCAGCCCCAGCATTTT | few | TRBJ1-5 | . | TRBV24-1
CASSFVSGLAKNIQYF | TGTGCCAGCAGTTTTGTTAGCGGGTTAGCCAAAAACATTCAGTACTTC | . | TRBJ2-4 | TRBD2 | TRBV12-3/TRBV12-4
CSARGVRGEYF | TGCAGTGCTAGAGGGGTCCGGGGAGAGTACTTC | . | TRBJ2-7 | . | TRBV20-1
CAISESGNTQYF | TGTGCCATCAGTGAGTCTGGGAATACGCAGTATTTT | . | TRBJ2-3 | . | TRBV10-3
CASRKGRAYEQYF | TGTGCCAGCCGCAAAGGCAGGGCCTACGAGCAGTACTTC | few | TRBJ2-7 | . | TRBV6-1
CASRAGTSGRTRYQETQYF | TGTGCCAGCAGGGCGGGGACTAGCGGGAGAACTCGGTACCAAGAGACCCAGTACTTC | few | TRBJ2-5 | TRBD2 | TRBV12-3/TRBV12-4
CASSPLPSGNYEQYF | TGTGCCAGCAGCCCGCTTCCTAGCGGGAATTACGAGCAGTACTTC | few | TRBJ2-7 | TRBD2 | TRBV7-6
CSARDQGSGFYNEQFF | TGCAGTGCTAGGGATCAAGGTAGCGGATTCTACAATGAGCAGTTCTTC | few | TRBJ2-1 | . | TRBV20-1
CAMSPGILYGYTF | TGTGCCATGAGCCCCGGGATCCTCTATGGCTACACCTTC | . | TRBJ1-2 | . | TRBV5-6
CATRERTSTDTQYF | TGTGCCACCAGGGAGCGGACTAGCACAGATACGCAGTATTTT | few | TRBJ2-3 | . | TRBV15
CASSLDDYSQETQYF | TGTGCCAGCAGCTTAGACGACTACAGCCAAGAGACCCAGTACTTC | few | TRBJ2-5 | . | TRBV7-9
CSARWQDYEQYF | TGCAGTGCTAGGTGGCAGGACTACGAGCAGTACTTC | few | TRBJ2-7 | . | TRBV20-1
CSTGRAFEQYF | TGCAGTACCGGGAGGGCCTTCGAGCAGTACTTC | few | TRBJ2-7 | TRBD2 | TRBV20-1
CASSPSIRAETEAFF | TGTGCCAGCAGCCCCTCAATCAGGGCGGAAACTGAAGCTTTCTTT | . | TRBJ1-1 | . | TRBV25-1
CSAAPGGASYEQYF | TGCAGTGCTGCCCCAGGGGGCGCCTCCTACGAGCAGTACTTC | few | TRBJ2-7 | TRBD1 | TRBV20-1
CAISDFAGSETQYF | TGTGCCATCAGTGATTTTGCGGGTTCAGAGACCCAGTACTTC | few | TRBJ2-5 | . | TRBV10-3
CSDLATDRKESRSEKLFF | TGCAGCGACCTCGCCACTGACAGGAAGGAAAGTCGGAGTGAAAAACTGTTTTTT | . | TRBJ1-4 | . | TRBV29-1
CASKGVLAETQYF | TGTGCCAGCAAGGGAGTCCTAGCAGAGACCCAGTACTTC | . | TRBJ2-5 | . | TRBV7-9
CASSPNNEKLFF | TGTGCCAGCAGCCCAAATAATGAAAAACTGTTTTTT | few | TRBJ1-4 | . | TRBV7-2
CASSQQRGGADTQYF | TGTGCCAGCAGCCAACAGCGGGGGGGTGCAGATACGCAGTATTTT | . | TRBJ2-3 | TRBD2 | TRBV3-1
CASGGRFSGANVLTF | TGTGCCAGCGGAGGACGGTTTTCGGGGGCCAACGTCCTGACTTTC | few | TRBJ2-6 | . | TRBV12-3/TRBV12-4
CSARPSSGGGEQFF | TGCAGTGCTAGACCCTCTAGCGGGGGAGGTGAGCAGTTCTTC | . | TRBJ2-1 | TRBD2 | TRBV20-1
CAWSVGGLTEAFF | TGTGCCTGGAGTGTAGGAGGGTTGACTGAAGCTTTCTTT | . | TRBJ1-1 | . | TRBV30
CSASPGAYEQYF | TGCAGTGCTTCCCCCGGCGCCTACGAGCAGTACTTC | . | TRBJ2-7 | . | TRBV20-1
CASSIEDSKATYF | TGTGCCAGCAGCATCGAAGACAGTAAGGCCACGTACTTC | few | TRBJ2-7 | . | TRBV7-2